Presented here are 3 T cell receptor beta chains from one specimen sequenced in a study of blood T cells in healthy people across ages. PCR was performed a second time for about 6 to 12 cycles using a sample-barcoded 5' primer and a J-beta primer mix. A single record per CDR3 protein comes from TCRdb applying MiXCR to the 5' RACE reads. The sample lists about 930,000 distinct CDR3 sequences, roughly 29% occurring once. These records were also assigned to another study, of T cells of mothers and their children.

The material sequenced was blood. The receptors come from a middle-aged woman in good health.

The CDR3 region has the DNA TGCGCCAGCAGCTTGGAACAGGGGCCCTCGAACACTGAAGCTTTCTTT. It is translated as CASSLEQGPSNTEAFF. The chain couples TRBV5-1 to TRBJ1-1; TRBD1 matches 7 bases. This CDR3 comprises 16 residues. Trimming cost V 0 bases and J 1 base; bases outside gene matches: 6. Looked up from germline, CDR1 is SGHRS and CDR2 is YFSETQ.

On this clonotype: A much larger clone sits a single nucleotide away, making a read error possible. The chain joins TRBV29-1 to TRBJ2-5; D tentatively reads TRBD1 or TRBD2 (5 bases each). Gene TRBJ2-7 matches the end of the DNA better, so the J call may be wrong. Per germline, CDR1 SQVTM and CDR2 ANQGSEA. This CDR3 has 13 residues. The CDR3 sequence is CSVDAAGRNEQYF. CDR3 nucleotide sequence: TGCAGCGTTGATGCGGCAGGGAGAAACGAGCAGTACTTC.

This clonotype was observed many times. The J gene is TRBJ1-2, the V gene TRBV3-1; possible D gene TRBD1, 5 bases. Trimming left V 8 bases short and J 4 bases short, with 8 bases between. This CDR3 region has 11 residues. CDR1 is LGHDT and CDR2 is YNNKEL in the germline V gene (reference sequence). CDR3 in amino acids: CASSGGYGYTF. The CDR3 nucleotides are TGTGCCAGCTCGGGGGGCTATGGCTACACCTTC.